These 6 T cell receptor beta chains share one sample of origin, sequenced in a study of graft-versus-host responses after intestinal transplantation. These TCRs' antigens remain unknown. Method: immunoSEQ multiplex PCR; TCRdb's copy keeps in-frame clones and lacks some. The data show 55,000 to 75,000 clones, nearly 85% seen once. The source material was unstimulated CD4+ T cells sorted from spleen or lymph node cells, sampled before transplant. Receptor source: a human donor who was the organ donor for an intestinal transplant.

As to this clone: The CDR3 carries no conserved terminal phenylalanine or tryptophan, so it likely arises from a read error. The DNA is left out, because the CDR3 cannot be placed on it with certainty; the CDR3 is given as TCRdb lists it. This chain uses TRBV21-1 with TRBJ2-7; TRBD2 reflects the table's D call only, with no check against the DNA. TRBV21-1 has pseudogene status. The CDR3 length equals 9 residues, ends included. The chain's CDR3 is CASKNERGG.

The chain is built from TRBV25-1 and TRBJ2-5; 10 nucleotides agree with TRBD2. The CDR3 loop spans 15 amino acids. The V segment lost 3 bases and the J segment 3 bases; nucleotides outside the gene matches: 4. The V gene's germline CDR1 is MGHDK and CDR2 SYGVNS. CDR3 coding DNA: TGTGCCAGCAGTGACCCACTAGCGGGGAAAGAGACCCAGTACTTC. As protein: CASSDPLAGKETQYF.

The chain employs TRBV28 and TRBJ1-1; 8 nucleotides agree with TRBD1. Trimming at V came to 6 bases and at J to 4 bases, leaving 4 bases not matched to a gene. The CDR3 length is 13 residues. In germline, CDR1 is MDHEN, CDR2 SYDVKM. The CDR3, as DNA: TGTGCCAGCAGCTCACAGGGGGGCACTGAAGCTTTCTTT. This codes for CASSSQGGTEAFF.

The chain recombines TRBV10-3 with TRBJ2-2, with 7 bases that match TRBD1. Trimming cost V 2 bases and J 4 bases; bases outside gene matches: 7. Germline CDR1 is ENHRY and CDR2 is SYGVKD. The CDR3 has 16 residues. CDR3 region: CAISETRTGGTGELFF. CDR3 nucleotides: TGTGCCATCAGTGAGACCAGGACAGGCGGCACCGGGGAGCTGTTTTTT.

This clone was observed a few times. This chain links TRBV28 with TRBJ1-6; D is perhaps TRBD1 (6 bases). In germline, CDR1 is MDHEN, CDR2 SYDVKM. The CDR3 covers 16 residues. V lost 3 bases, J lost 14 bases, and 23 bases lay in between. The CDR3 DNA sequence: TGTGCCAGCAGTTTTGGGTTGAACAGGGCCCAGAGGGCCCTCCACTTT. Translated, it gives CASSFGLNRAQRALHF.

This CDR3 is CASSFDRLSGANVLTF. The CDR3 bases are TGTGCCAGCAGCTTCGACAGACTCTCTGGGGCCAACGTCCTGACTTTC. The V call is TRBV7-9, the J call TRBJ2-6, with TRBD1 as a possible D gene (5 bases). The CDR3 extends over 16 amino acids. Trimming took 3 bases from V and 0 from J, leaving 9 bases between them. CDR1 and CDR2 from the germline V gene are SEHNR and FQNEAQ (reference sequence). The full variable domain, completed using reference TRBV7-9 and TRBJ2-6, is DTGVSQNPRHKITKRGQNVTFRCDPISEHNRLYWYRQTLGQGPEFLTYFQNEAQLEKSRLLSDRFSAERPKGSFSTLEIQRTEQGDSAMYLCASSFDRLSGANVLTFGAGSRLTVL.